This T cell receptor (beta chain) was sequenced during a study of vaccination and CD4 T cells after COVID-19. For the study at large: At a median about 99 days (range 35 to 161) after diagnosis, post-COVID samples were drawn. Each of the control cultures got a CEFX pool, an HIV-1 Nef pool, or no peptide.

V was clipped by 5 bases and J by 4 bases; unmatched bases: 10. This CDR3 spans 16 amino acids. The germline CDR1 and CDR2 sequences are DFQATT and SNEGSKA (reference sequence). Treatment: approximately 10-day PBMC culture with coronavirus spike peptide pools or control peptides (ViraFEST assay). ViraFEST relied on peptide pools to expand antigen-specific T cells; the TCRs were sequenced afterward. It was on days 3 and 7 that half the medium was replaced with fresh IL-2 medium. On this clonotype: Its specificity is unknown.

Cultured CD4+ T-cell DNA underwent Oncomine TCR Beta short-read sequencing. TCRdb fed the PCR reads into MiXCR, producing one record per CDR3 protein. The table shows roughly 11,000 distinct CDR3 sequences, with roughly 62% occurring only once. Sequences were obtained from CD4+ T cells from blood, cultured in vitro. The clonotype originates from a human donor who had recovered from COVID-19. V usage is TRBV20-1 and J usage is TRBJ2-3, with 12 bases fitting TRBD2. As DNA, the CDR3 is TGCAGTGCTTTGCGCCAACTAGCGGGAGGAGCAGATACGCAGTATTTT. Translation gives CSALRQLAGGADTQYF.